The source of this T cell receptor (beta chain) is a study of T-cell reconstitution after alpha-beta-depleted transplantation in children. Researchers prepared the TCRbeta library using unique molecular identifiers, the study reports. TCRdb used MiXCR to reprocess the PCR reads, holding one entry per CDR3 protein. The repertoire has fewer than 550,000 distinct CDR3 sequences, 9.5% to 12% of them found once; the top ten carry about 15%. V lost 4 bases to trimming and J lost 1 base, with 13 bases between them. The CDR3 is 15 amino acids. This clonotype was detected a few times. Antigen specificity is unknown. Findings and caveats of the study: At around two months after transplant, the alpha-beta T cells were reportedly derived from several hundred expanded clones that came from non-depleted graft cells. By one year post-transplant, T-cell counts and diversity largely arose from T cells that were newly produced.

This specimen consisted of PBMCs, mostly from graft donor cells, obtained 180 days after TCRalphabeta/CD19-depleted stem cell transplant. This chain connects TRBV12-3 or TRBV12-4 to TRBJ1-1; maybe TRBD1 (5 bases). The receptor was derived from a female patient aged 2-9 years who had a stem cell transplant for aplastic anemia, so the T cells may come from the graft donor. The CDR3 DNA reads TGTGCCAGCAGTTCTACGGGGGAGGGGAACACTGAAGCTTTCTTT. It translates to CASSSTGEGNTEAFF.